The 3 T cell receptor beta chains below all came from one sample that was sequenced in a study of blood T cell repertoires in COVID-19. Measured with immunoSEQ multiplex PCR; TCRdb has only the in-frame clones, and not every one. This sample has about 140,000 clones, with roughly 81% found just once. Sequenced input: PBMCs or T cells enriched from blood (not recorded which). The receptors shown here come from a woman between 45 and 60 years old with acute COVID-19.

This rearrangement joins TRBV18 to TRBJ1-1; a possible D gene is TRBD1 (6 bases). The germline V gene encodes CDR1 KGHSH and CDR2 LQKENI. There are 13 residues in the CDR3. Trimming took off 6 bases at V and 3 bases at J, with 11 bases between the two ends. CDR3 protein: CASSQGQYTEAFF. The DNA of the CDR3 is TGTGCCAGCTCCCAAGGACAGTACACTGAAGCTTTCTTT.

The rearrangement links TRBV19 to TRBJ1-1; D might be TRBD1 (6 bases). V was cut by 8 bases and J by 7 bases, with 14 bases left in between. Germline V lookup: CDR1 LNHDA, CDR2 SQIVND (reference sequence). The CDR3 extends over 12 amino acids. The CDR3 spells CASEKGGVEAFF. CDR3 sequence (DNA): TGTGCCAGTGAAAAGGGGGGGGTTGAAGCTTTCTTT.

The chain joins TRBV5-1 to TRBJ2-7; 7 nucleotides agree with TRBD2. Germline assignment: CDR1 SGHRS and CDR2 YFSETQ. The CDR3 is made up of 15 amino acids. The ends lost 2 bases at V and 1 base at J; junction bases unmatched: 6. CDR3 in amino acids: CASSFGGSQSYEQYF. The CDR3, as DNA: TGCGCCAGCAGCTTCGGCGGGAGTCAGTCCTACGAGCAGTACTTC.